These 8 T cell receptor beta chains were sequenced from one sample in a study of blood T cell repertoires in COVID-19. TCRdb's table, derived via immunoSEQ multiplex PCR, lists solely in-frame clones and lacks some. Found here are tens of thousands of clones, approximately 88% of them singletons; the top ten hold more than 15%. The source material was peripheral blood. These receptors originate from a man between 60 and 75 years old with COVID-19, enrolled during active disease.

The genes are TRBV7-9 and TRBJ1-1; D gene unclear. The CDR3 has 12 residues. Trimming took off 2 bases at V and 4 bases at J, with 5 bases between the two ends. The V gene's germline CDR1 is SEHNR and CDR2 FQNEAQ (reference sequence). DNA for the CDR3: TGTGCCAGCAGCTTAAGAGGCACTGAAGCTTTCTTT. Translating it yields CASSLRGTEAFF.

The rearrangement uses TRBV5-1 and TRBJ1-5, with D unresolved. The germline gives CDR1 SGHRS, CDR2 YFSETQ. The V end lost 0 bases, the J end lost 0 bases, and 7 bases lay between the germline ends. The CDR3 totals 15 residues. The CDR3 here is CASSLEGSSNQPQHF. CDR3 nucleotide sequence: TGCGCCAGCAGCTTGGAAGGGAGTAGCAATCAGCCCCAGCATTTT.

The chain uses TRBV7-9 and TRBJ1-1; 7 bases match TRBD1. The CDR3 is 15 residues long. Germline V gene data show CDR1 as SEHNR and CDR2 as FQNEAQ (reference sequence). V lost 4 bases, J lost 9 bases, and 14 bases stayed unmatched. CDR3 in DNA: TGTGCCAGCAGCTCGGGGGCTTTACGGGACAGCAAAGCTTTCTTT. Protein product: CASSSGALRDSKAFF.

The V call is TRBV6-5, the J call TRBJ1-1; D gene uncertain. The CDR3 runs to 13 residues. Per the germline V gene, CDR1 is MNHEY and CDR2 is SVGAGI. V was trimmed by 5 bases and J by 11 bases, leaving 18 bases between them. The CDR3, as DNA: TGTGCCAGCAGTCAATGGAGCCTAGAGGGTGCTTTCTTT. As protein: CASSQWSLEGAFF.

The chain has TRBV11-2 and TRBJ2-3, with 10 bases lining up with TRBD2. The CDR3 contains 18 residues. J was trimmed by 6 bases and V by 5 bases; bases with no gene match: 17. Germline CDR1 reads SGHAT; CDR2 reads FQNNGV. CDR3 sequence (DNA): TGTGCCAGCAGCCCTTTCCCCTCTAGCGGGGGAGTCCAGGATACGCAGTATTTT. Encoded protein: CASSPFPSSGGVQDTQYF.

This clone showed up just once. J is TRBJ1-4 and V is TRBV5-5, with TRBD1 matching 7 bases. This CDR3 spans 14 amino acids. Germline trimming cut 3 bases from V and 8 bases from J; bases unmatched to any gene: 7. From germline, CDR1 is SGHKS and CDR2 YYEKEE (reference sequence). The CDR3 reads CASSSADRPEKLFF. The CDR3 region has the DNA TGTGCCAGCAGCTCCGCGGACAGGCCGGAAAAACTGTTTTTT.

This chain uses TRBV5-6 with TRBJ1-1; TRBD1 might be the D (5 bases). CDR3 length equals 11 residues. V was shortened by 5 bases and J by 7 bases, with 9 bases between the two germline ends. The germline V gene encodes CDR1 SGHDT and CDR2 YYEEEE. CDR3: CASSLDSEAFF. In DNA, the CDR3 is TGTGCCAGCAGTCTCGACAGTGAAGCTTTCTTT.

The chain is built from TRBV18 and TRBJ2-3, with 9 nucleotides matching TRBD2. The length of the CDR3 is 18 residues. Per germline, CDR1 KGHSH and CDR2 LQKENI. J was trimmed by 2 bases and V by 3 bases; bases with no gene match: 12. The CDR3 loop is CASSPGGTSWEPTDTQYF. The CDR3 DNA reads TGTGCCAGCTCACCTGGGGGGACTAGCTGGGAGCCCACAGATACGCAGTATTTT.